This TCR beta chain came from a study of T cell responses to AZD1222 COVID-19 vaccine. Study results and limitations: Repertoire sampling occurred only after the peak T cell response. Baseline serology detected seropositivity in only six AZD1222 recipients. A mostly white British donor set with more females was recruited, and clonal diversity was possibly underestimated.

V shed 2 bases and J shed 16 bases, with 25 bases lying between them. The CDR3 runs to 15 residues. Germline values: CDR1 SGHRS, CDR2 YFSETQ. Produced via immunoSEQ multiplex PCR; TCRdb's table is partial and in-frame only. The sample shows 72,000 or so clones, approximately 81% of them seen only once. On this clone itself: Its antigen remains unknown.

V usage is TRBV5-1 and J usage is TRBJ2-1; either TRBD1 or TRBD2 may fit D (7 bases each). The receptor comes from an adult in good health. This specimen was peripheral blood, taken on day 0 of AZD1222 vaccination. The CDR3 sequence is CASSFQLMGGTDSFF. CDR3 sequence (DNA): TGCGCCAGCAGCTTTCAACTGATGGGGGGGACAGACAGCTTCTTC.